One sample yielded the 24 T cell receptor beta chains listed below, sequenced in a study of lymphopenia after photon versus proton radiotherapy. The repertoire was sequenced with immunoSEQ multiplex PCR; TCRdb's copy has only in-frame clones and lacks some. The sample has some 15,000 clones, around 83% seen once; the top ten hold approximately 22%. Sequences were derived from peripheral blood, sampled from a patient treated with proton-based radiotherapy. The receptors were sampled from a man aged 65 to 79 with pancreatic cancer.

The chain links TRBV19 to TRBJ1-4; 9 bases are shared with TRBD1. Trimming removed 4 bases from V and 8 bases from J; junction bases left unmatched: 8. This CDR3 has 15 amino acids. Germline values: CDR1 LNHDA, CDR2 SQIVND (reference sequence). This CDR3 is CASSSPGQGDEKLFF. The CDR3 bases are TGTGCCAGTAGTAGCCCGGGACAGGGAGACGAAAAACTGTTTTTT. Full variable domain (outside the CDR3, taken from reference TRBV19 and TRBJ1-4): DGGITQSPKYLFRKEGQNVTLSCEQNLNHDAMYWYRQDPGQGLRLIYYSQIVNDFQKGDIAEGYSVSREKKESFPLTVTSAQKNPTAFYLCASSSPGQGDEKLFFGSGTQLSVL.

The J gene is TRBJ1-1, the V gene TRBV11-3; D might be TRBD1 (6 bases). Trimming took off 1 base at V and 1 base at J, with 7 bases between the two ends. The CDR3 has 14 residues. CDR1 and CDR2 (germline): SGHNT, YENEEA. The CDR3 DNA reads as TGTGCCAGCAGCTTAGGGGGGCCGAACACTGAAGCTTTCTTT. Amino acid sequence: CASSLGGPNTEAFF.

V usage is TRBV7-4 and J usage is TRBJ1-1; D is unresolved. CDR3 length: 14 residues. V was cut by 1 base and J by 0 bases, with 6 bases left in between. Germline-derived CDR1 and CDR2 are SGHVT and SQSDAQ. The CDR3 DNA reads TGTGCCAGCAGCTTAGATGTTATGAACACTGAAGCTTTCTTT. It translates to CASSLDVMNTEAFF.

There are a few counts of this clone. The CDR3 spells CASSSSWGSSYNEQFF. The DNA for the CDR3 is TGCGCCAGCAGCTCCTCGTGGGGGTCGTCCTACAATGAGCAGTTCTTC. The chain links TRBV5-1 to TRBJ2-1; D tentatively fits TRBD1 or TRBD2 (5 bases each). Germline V gene data show CDR1 as SGHRS and CDR2 as YFSETQ. V lost 3 bases, J lost 1 base, and 14 bases lay in between. The CDR3 loop spans 16 amino acids.

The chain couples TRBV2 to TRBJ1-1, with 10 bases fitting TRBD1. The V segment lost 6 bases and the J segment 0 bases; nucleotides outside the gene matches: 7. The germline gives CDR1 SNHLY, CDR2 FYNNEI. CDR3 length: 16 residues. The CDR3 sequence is CASRGQGIKVNTEAFF. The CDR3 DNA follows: TGTGCCAGCAGGGGACAGGGGATTAAGGTGAACACTGAAGCTTTCTTT.

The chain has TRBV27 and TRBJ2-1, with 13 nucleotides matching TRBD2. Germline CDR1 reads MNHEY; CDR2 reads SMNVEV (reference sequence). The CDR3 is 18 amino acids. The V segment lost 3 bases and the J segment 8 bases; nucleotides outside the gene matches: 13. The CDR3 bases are TGTGCCAGCAGTTTCGTACTAGCGGGAGGGCCTGGGTTGGATGAGCAGTTCTTC. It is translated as CASSFVLAGGPGLDEQFF.

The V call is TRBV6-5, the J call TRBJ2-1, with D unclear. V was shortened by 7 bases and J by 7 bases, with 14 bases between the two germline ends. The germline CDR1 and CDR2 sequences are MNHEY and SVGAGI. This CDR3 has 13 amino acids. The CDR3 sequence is CASKTYEGNEQFF. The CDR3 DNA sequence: TGTGCCAGCAAGACATATGAAGGAAATGAGCAGTTCTTC.

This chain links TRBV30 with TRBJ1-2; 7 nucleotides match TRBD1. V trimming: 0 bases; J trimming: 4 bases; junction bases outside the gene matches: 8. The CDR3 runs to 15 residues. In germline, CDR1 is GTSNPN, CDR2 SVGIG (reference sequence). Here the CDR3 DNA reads TGTGCCTGGAGTGTAGAGGGGGCAAATAGCTATGGCTACACCTTC. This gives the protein CAWSVEGANSYGYTF.

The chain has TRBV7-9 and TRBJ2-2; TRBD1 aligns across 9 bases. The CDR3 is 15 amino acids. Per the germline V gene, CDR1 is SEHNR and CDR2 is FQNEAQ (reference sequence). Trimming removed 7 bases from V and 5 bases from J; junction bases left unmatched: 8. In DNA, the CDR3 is TGTGCCAGCAACCGCGGACAGGGGCGGACCGGGGAGCTGTTTTTT. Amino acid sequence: CASNRGQGRTGELFF.

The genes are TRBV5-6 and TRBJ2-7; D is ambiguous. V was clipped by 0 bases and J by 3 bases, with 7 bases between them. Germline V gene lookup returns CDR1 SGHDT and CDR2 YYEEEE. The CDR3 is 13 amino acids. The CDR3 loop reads CASSLDSGYEQYF. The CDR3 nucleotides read TGTGCCAGCAGCTTGGATTCGGGCTACGAGCAGTACTTC.

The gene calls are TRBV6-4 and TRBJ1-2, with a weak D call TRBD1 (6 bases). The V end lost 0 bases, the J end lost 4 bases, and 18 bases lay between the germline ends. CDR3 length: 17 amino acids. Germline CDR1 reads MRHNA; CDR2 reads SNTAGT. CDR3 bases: TGTGCCAGCAGTGACTCGAGTCGGGGGGGCGATTTCTATGGCTACACCTTC. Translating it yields CASSDSSRGGDFYGYTF.

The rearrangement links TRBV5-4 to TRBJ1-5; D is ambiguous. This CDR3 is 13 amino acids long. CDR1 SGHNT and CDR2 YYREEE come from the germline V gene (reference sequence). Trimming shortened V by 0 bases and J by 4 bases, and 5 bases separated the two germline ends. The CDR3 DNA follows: TGTGCCAGCAGCTTGGACCCAAATCAGCCCCAGCATTTT. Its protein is CASSLDPNQPQHF.

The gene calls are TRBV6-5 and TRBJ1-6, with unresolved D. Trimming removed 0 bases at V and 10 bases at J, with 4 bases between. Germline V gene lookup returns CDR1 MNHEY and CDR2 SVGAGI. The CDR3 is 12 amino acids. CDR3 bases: TGTGCCAGCAGTTACTCGGGATCACCCCTCCACTTT. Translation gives CASSYSGSPLHF.

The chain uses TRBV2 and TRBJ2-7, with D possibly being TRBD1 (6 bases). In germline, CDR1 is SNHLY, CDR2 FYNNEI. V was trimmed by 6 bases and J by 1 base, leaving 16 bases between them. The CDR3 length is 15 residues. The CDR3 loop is CASRPAGDPSYEQYF. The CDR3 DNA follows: TGTGCCAGCAGGCCTGCAGGGGACCCATCCTACGAGCAGTACTTC.

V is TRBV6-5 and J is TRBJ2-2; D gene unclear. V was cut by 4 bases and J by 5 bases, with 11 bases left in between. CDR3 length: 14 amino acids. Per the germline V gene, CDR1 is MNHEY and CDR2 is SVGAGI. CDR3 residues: CASSSEPQTGELFF. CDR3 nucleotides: TGTGCCAGCAGTTCAGAGCCCCAAACCGGGGAGCTGTTTTTT.

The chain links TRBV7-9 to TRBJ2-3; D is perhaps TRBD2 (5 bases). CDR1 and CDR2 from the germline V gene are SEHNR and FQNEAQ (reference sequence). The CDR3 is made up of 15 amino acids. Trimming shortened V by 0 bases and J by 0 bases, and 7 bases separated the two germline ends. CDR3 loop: CASSLAEDSTDTQYF. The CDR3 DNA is TGTGCCAGCAGCTTAGCGGAGGATAGCACAGATACGCAGTATTTT.

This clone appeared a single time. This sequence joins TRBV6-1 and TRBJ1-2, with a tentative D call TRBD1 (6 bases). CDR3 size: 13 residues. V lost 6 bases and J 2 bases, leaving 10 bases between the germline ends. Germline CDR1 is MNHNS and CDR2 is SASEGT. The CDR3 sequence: CASRRDNNYGYTF. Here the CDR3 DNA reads TGTGCCAGCAGGCGGGACAACAACTATGGCTACACCTTC.

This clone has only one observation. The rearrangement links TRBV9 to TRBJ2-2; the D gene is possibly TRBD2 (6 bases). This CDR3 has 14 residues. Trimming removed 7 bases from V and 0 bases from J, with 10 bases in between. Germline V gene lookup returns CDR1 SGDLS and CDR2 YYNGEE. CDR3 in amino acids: CASSSVTNTGELFF. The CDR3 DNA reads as TGTGCCAGCTCTAGCGTCACGAACACCGGGGAGCTGTTTTTT.

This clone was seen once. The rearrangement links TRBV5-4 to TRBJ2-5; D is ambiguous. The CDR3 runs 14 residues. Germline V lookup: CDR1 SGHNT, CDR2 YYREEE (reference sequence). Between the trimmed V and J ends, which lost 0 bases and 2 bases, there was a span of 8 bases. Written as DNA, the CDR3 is TGTGCCAGCAGCTTGGCAGATATACAAGAGACCCAGTACTTC. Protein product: CASSLADIQETQYF.

This chain's CDR3 is CASSVSGGRASEQYF. For the CDR3, the DNA is TGCGCCAGCAGCGTGAGCGGCGGGAGGGCCTCCGAGCAGTACTTC. The V and J genes are TRBV5-1 and TRBJ2-7; the match to TRBD2 covers 9 bases. CDR3 length: 15 residues. In germline, CDR1 is SGHRS, CDR2 YFSETQ. V dropped 4 bases and J dropped 6; count of bases not matched to a gene: 11. Full variable domain (outside the CDR3, taken from reference TRBV5-1 and TRBJ2-7): KAGVTQTPRYLIKTRGQQVTLSCSPISGHRSVSWYQQTPGQGLQFLFEYFSETQRNKGNFPGRFSGRQFSNSRSEMNVSTLELGDSALYLCASSVSGGRASEQYFGPGTRLTVT.

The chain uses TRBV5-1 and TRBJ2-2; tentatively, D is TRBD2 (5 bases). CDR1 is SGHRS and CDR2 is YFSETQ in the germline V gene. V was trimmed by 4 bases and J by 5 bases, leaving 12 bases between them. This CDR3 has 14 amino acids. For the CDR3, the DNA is TGCGCCAGCAGCCTAAGGACTGGGACCGGGGAGCTGTTTTTT. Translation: CASSLRTGTGELFF.

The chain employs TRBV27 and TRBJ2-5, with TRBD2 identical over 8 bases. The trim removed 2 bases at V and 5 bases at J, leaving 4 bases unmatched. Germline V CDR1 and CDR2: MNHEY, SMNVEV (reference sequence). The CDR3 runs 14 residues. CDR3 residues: CASSLSGGRETQYF. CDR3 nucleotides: TGTGCCAGCAGTTTAAGCGGGGGAAGGGAGACCCAGTACTTC.

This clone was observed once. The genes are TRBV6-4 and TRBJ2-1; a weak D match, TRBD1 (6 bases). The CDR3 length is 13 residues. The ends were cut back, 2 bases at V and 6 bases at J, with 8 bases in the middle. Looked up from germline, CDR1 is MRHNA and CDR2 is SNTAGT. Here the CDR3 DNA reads TGTGCCAGCAGTGACGAACAGGGCAATGAGCAGTTCTTC. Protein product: CASSDEQGNEQFF.

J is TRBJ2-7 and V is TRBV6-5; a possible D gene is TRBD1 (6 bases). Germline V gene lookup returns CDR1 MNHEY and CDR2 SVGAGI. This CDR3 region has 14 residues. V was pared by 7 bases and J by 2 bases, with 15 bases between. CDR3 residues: CASKDRFATYEQYF. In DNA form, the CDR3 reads TGTGCCAGCAAGGACAGATTCGCTACCTACGAGCAGTACTTC.